This T cell receptor (beta chain) comes out of a study of post-analysis software for immune sequencing data (dated by TCRdb to the mid-2010s). Looking at the study overall: The recorded disease courses included relapsing-remitting, secondary progressive and progressive-relapsing multiple sclerosis, and some patients had no subtype annotation. The patient repertoires were compared against 11 previously published healthy control repertoires obtained from donors aged roughly 6 to 25 years. A subset of samples was prepared in parallel using single-end sample barcoding, then pooled and co-amplified after Illumina adapter ligation. Beyond this particular receptor, the publication reports: Significantly lower normalized Chao1 diversity was found in multiple sclerosis patients than in controls, suggesting substantial peripheral T-cell clonal expansion. Significantly higher frequencies in patients than in controls were found for roughly 5 TRBV segments, including TRBV5-6, TRBV5-1 and TRBV20-1. Direct clustering with F measure revealed strong co-clustering of samples prepared in the same batch, which led to a batch-effect correction. The control group was slightly older than the multiple sclerosis patient group.

This clonotype was counted many times. The antigen it recognizes is unknown. No much larger clone is present one base from it, and per-base qualities are unavailable. Preparation of the library involved PCR. The instrument was an Illumina HiSeq 2500. To reduce PCR and sequencing biases, unique molecular identifiers were built into the TCR beta cDNA libraries. Per 1 to 10 million input T cells, roughly 500,000 cDNA molecules were obtained, such that each molecule approximated one T cell. The patient libraries were prepared and sequenced with the same protocol used for the earlier healthy control dataset. Within a given batch, samples were prepared together, multiplexed and sequenced on the same HiSeq lane. Concerning the study's data processing: MIGEC was used to process the raw barcoded reads, and molecular identifier groups with only a single read were discarded before consensus assembly and CDR3 extraction. Clonotype tables were post-analysed with VDJtools, normalizing diversity by down-sampling all datasets to the smallest sample size. In repertoire overlap clustering, CDR3 amino acid sequences, but not nucleotide sequences, were matched to correct batch-related cross-sample contamination. TCRdb took the public reads, trimmed them with fastp at Q25, ran MiXCR for clone calling and kept in-frame beta chains. Each entry merges the rows of one CDR3 protein and shows their most common DNA and genes. The V and J calls come from TCRdb's annotation, not from the publication. Here the sample has about 260,000 distinct CDR3 sequences; less than 40% occur a single time. The ten largest account for around 4.8% of the sample.

The CDR3 runs 16 residues from the cysteine to the phenylalanine. Of all the DNA, just the CDR3 is kept, 48 bases in frame from base 1. Looking up the germline V gene (reference sequence) yields CDR1 LNHNV and CDR2 YYDKDF. From V the trimming removes 3 bases and from J it removes 2 bases, while the gene matches leave 7 bases of the junction unaccounted for. TCR beta repertoires were profiled from peripheral blood of approximately 13 young patients with multiple sclerosis to demonstrate the VDJtools post-analysis software. Multiple sclerosis patients were children and adolescents aged roughly 6 to 17 years.

The receptor comes from a girl under 18 with multiple sclerosis. The chain uses TRBV15 and TRBJ2-1; the junction holds 7 bases that match TRBD2. Source material: blood. The CDR3 region: CATSRAGTTPYNEQFF. The DNA reads as follows: TGTGCCACCAGCAGGGCCGGGACTACTCCCTACAATGAGCAGTTCTTC. With the portions outside the CDR3 filled from the reference TRBV15 and TRBJ2-1 genes, the complete variable region becomes DAMVIQNPRYQVTQFGKPVTLSCSQTLNHNVMYWYQQKSSQAPKLLFHYYDKDFNNEADTPDNFQSRRPNTSFCFLDIRSPGLGDTAMYLCATSRAGTTPYNEQFFGPGTRLTVL.